This record covers a single T cell receptor (beta chain). The target antigen is unknown. The PCR employed 60 Vbeta primers together with 13 Jbeta primers. Method: immunoSEQ multiplex PCR; TCRdb's copy keeps in-frame clones and lacks some. The specimen's table records fewer than 150,000 clones. This CDR3 has 13 amino acids. Between the trimmed V and J ends, which lost 6 bases and 5 bases, there was a span of 13 bases. Germline-derived CDR1 and CDR2 are KGHSH and LQKENI. The data are from a study of cytomegalovirus exposure and HLA in healthy donors. For the study at large: HLA-typed donors were the source of roughly 85 million unique TCRs held in an early data release. When fewer than 500 donors were genotyped, around 77% of them were found to fall in the Caucasian-associated ancestry cluster. Study-wide results and caveats: Earlier analysis yielded a pattern in which most TCR beta V segments were productive about 87% or about 30% of the time. In terms of immune exposure information, only CMV serostatus was available.

The clonotype originates from a woman aged 60 to 75 in good health and CMV-seronegative. The specimen was PBMCs. The chain links TRBV18 to TRBJ2-5; tentatively, D is TRBD2 (6 bases). CDR3 loop: CASSLRGDETQYF. Written as DNA, the CDR3 is TGTGCCAGCTCCCTTCGCGGGGACGAGACCCAGTACTTC.